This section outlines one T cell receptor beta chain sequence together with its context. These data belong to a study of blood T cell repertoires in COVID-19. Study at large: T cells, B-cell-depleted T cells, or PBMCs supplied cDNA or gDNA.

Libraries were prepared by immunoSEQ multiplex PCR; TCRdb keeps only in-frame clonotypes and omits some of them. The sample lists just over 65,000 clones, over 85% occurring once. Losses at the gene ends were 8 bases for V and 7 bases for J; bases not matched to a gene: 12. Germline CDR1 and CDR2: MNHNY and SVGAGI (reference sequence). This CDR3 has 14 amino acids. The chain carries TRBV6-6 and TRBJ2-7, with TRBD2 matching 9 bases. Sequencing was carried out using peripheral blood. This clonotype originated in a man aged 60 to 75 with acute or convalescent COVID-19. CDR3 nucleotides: TGTGCCAGCGCGAGCGGGGGGCTGGCGGGTGAGCAGTACTTC. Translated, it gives CASASGGLAGEQYF.